Following are 13 T cell receptor beta chains from one sample sequenced in a study of blood T cell repertoires in COVID-19. Generated by immunoSEQ multiplex PCR, the TCRdb table keeps only in-frame clones and is missing some. Of 60,000 to 70,000 clones listed, 85% are singletons. The sample comprised peripheral blood. The receptor set was obtained from a man older than 75 with acute or convalescent COVID-19.

This clone came up a few times. Here the CDR3 DNA reads TGTGCCTGGAGTGTAGCTAGCGGTTTGGGCGAGCAGTACTTC. Protein sequence: CAWSVASGLGEQYF. The chain joins TRBV30 to TRBJ2-7; TRBD2 aligns across 7 bases. The V segment lost 0 bases and the J segment 6 bases; nucleotides outside the gene matches: 8. This CDR3 contains 14 residues. The germline V gene encodes CDR1 GTSNPN and CDR2 SVGIG (reference sequence).

The rearrangement joins TRBV6-6 to TRBJ1-5, with 8 nucleotides matching TRBD1. The CDR3 runs to 15 residues. CDR1 is MNHNY and CDR2 is SVGAGI in the germline V gene (reference sequence). V trimming: 2 bases; J trimming: 5 bases; junction bases outside the gene matches: 5. As DNA, the CDR3 is TGTGCCAGCAGTTACCGGCAGGGGGCCGATCAGCCCCAGCATTTT. It yields the protein CASSYRQGADQPQHF.

This sequence joins TRBV3-1 (or the pseudogene TRBV3-2) and TRBJ2-1; D unclear. Trimming removed 1 base from V and 3 bases from J, with 13 bases in between. The CDR3 covers 16 residues. Germline CDR1 reads LGHDT; CDR2 reads YNNKEL (reference sequence). This CDR3 is CASSQVYRTIYNEQFF. The CDR3 DNA is TGTGCCAGCAGCCAAGTTTACAGAACGATCTACAATGAGCAGTTCTTC.

V gene TRBV2 combines with J gene TRBJ1-4; the D gene is possibly TRBD1 (6 bases). CDR3 size: 13 residues. Germline V CDR1 and CDR2: SNHLY, FYNNEI. Trimming removed 8 bases from V and 5 bases from J, with 12 bases in between. The CDR3 sequence is CASGGWGNEKLFF. CDR3 in DNA: TGTGCCAGCGGGGGCTGGGGGAATGAAAAACTGTTTTTT. The full variable domain, completed using reference TRBV2 and TRBJ1-4, is EPEVTQTPSHQVTQMGQEVILRCVPISNHLYFYWYRQILGQKVEFLVSFYNNEISEKSEIFDDQFSVERPDGSNFTLKIRSTKLEDSAMYFCASGGWGNEKLFFGSGTQLSVL.

J is TRBJ2-1 and V is TRBV14, with D tentatively TRBD2 (6 bases). This CDR3 is built from 15 residues. Trimming left V 0 bases short and J 3 bases short, with 9 bases between. Germline lookup yields CDR1 SGHDN and CDR2 FVKESK. This CDR3 reads CASSQDWRVYNEQFF. The CDR3 nucleotides are TGTGCCAGCAGCCAAGATTGGAGGGTCTACAATGAGCAGTTCTTC.

V gene TRBV24-1 combines with J gene TRBJ1-3; TRBD1 matches 11 bases. Germline-derived CDR1 and CDR2 are KGHDR and SFDVKD. The CDR3 contains 18 residues. With 3 bases clipped from V and 1 base from J, the junction kept 7 bases outside the gene matches. CDR3 sequence (DNA): TGTGCCACCAGTGATGCCCCGGGACAGGGGGTTTCTGGAAACACCATATATTTT. This gives the protein CATSDAPGQGVSGNTIYF.

This clone was seen just once. V is TRBV28 and J is TRBJ1-5, with TRBD1 as a possible D gene (6 bases). The germline gives CDR1 MDHEN, CDR2 SYDVKM. The CDR3 spans 14 residues. V was clipped by 5 bases and J by 3 bases, with 11 bases between them. CDR3 residues: CASSRGGNNQPQHF. The CDR3 DNA sequence: TGTGCCAGCAGTAGGGGGGGAAACAATCAGCCCCAGCATTTT.

This sequence joins TRBV25-1 and TRBJ1-4; D not certain. Trimming took 1 base from V and 7 from J, leaving 10 bases between them. The germline gives CDR1 MGHDK, CDR2 SYGVNS. This CDR3 spans 14 amino acids. CDR3 in amino acids: CASSESPGSEKLFF. The CDR3 DNA follows: TGTGCCAGCAGTGAATCCCCGGGGAGTGAAAAACTGTTTTTT. Drawing the rest from reference TRBV25-1 and TRBJ1-4, the complete variable domain is EADIYQTPRYLVIGTGKKITLECSQTMGHDKMYWYQQDPGMELHLIHYSYGVNSTEKGDLSSESTVSRIRTEHFPLTLESARPSHTSQYLCASSESPGSEKLFFGSGTQLSVL.

The chain has TRBV10-1 and TRBJ2-2; D is unresolved. Germline V gives CDR1 WNHNN, CDR2 SYGVQD (reference sequence). The length of the CDR3 is 13 residues. Trimming took off 5 bases at V and 6 bases at J, with 10 bases between the two ends. The chain's CDR3 is CASSWVGSGELFF. The CDR3 nucleotides read TGCGCCAGCAGTTGGGTCGGGTCCGGGGAGCTGTTTTTT.

The table lists this clone with a few counts. In DNA form, the CDR3 reads TGTGCCAGCACATCAAGGGGGCTGGGGGAAAAACTGTTTTTT. Translated: CASTSRGLGEKLFF. The chain has TRBV6-5 and TRBJ1-4; 7 positions agree with TRBD1. This CDR3 spans 14 amino acids. J lost 8 bases, V lost 7 bases, and 10 bases had no gene match. Looked up from germline, CDR1 is MNHEY and CDR2 is SVGAGI.

V is TRBV19 and J is TRBJ1-6, with a possible D match to TRBD1 (6 bases). There are 15 residues in the CDR3. Germline CDR1 LNHDA, CDR2 SQIVND (reference sequence). Trimming stripped 6 bases from V and 2 bases from J, with 11 bases between. The DNA for the CDR3 is TGTGCCAGTAGCTACCGGACAGCCTATAATTCACCCCTCCACTTT. It yields the protein CASSYRTAYNSPLHF. The entire variable domain, with the rest obtained from reference TRBV19 and TRBJ1-6, is as follows: DGGITQSPKYLFRKEGQNVTLSCEQNLNHDAMYWYRQDPGQGLRLIYYSQIVNDFQKGDIAEGYSVSREKKESFPLTVTSAQKNPTAFYLCASSYRTAYNSPLHFGNGTRLTVT.

This clone was picked up a small number of times. This sequence joins TRBV5-8 and TRBJ1-4, with unresolved D. This CDR3 region has 14 residues. The germline V and J ends were trimmed by 9 bases and 4 bases, with 16 bases remaining between them. Germline V CDR1 and CDR2: SGHTS, YDEGEE. The CDR3 DNA follows: TGTGCCACACGAGGGCAGGCGGGTAATGAAAAACTGTTTTTT. This codes for CATRGQAGNEKLFF.

The gene calls are TRBV7-9 and TRBJ2-5; possible D gene TRBD1, 6 bases. Germline V gene data show CDR1 as SEHNR and CDR2 as FQNEAQ (reference sequence). The CDR3 extends over 17 amino acids. V was cut by 5 bases and J by 0 bases, with 19 bases left in between. CDR3 nucleotides: TGTGCCAGCAGCCAACATGACAGGCCGGATAACCAAGAGACCCAGTACTTC. Residues: CASSQHDRPDNQETQYF.